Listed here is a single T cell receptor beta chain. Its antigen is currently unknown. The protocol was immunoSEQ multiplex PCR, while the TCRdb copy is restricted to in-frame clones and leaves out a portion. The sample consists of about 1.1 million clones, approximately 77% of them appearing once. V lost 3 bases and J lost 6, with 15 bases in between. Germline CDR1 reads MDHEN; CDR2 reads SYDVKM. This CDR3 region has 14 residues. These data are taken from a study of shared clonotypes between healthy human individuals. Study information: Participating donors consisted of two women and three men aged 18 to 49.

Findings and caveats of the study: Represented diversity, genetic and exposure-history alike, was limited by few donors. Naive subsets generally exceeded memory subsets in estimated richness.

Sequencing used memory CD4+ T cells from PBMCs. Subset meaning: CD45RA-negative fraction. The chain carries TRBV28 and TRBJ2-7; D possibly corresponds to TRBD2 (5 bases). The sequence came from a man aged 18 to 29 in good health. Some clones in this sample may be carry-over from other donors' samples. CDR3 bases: TGTGCCAGCAGTTTCCCGGACTGGCGGAGCGAGCAGTACTTC. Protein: CASSFPDWRSEQYF.